The clone carrying this T cell receptor beta chain was counted many times. The antigen remains unidentified. This entry comes from a study of molecular identifiers for immune sequencing clone quantification. As for the study in general: In replicates, RNA taken from about 20,000 or 100,000 naive CD8 cells was divided five ways, and four portions underwent sequencing.

Via MiXCR, TCRdb re-called the PCR reads, giving one row per CDR3 protein. The data contain approximately 97,000 distinct CDR3 sequences, about 24% of them singletons. Sequencing libraries of naive CD8 cells derived from approximately 20,000 to 1,000,000 sorted cells with 10%, 30% or 50% RNA. Isolation of naive CD8 T cells was achieved by sorting on a CD8+CD4-CCR7+CD45RA+ phenotype. From germline, CDR1 is SEHNR and CDR2 FQNEAQ (reference sequence). The CDR3 contains 11 residues. The V end lost 5 bases, the J end lost 4 bases, and 4 bases lay between the germline ends. Study-level points and caveats: Spiked-in Jurkat TCR RNA corresponding to one cell was reported as detectable against approximately 900,000 naive cells.

The TCR comes from a human donor in good health. Some libraries in this study had Jurkat cell RNA spiked in. V and J are TRBV7-9 and TRBJ2-3, with no clear D. The material sequenced was naive CD8+ T cells from blood, with Jurkat cell RNA spiked in. Subset in this sample: FACS-sorted CD8+CD4-CCR7+CD45RA+ naive T cells. The CDR3 sequence: CASSTSDTQYF. The CDR3 DNA reads TGTGCCAGCAGCACCTCAGATACGCAGTATTTT.